The source of this TCR beta chain is a study of beta chain features in type 1 diabetes. The whole isolated RNA underwent reverse transcription, so sequencing captured expressed TCRB transcripts. Here immunoSEQ multiplex PCR was the method, and the copy in TCRdb shows in-frame clones only, minus some. This sample has under 900,000 clones, with under 20% found just once. The CDR3 sequence is 17 residues long. Germline CDR1 is SGHRS and CDR2 is YFSETQ. The V gene end was trimmed by 3 bases and the J gene end by 5 bases; junction bases not matched to a gene: 16. The J gene is TRBJ2-7, the V gene TRBV5-1; TRBD2 matches 8 bases. The receptor's source is a woman aged 18-30 years in good health. Sequenced input: naive CD4+ T cells from blood. CDR3 in amino acids: CASSSHRLSGLAHEQYF. The CDR3 DNA sequence: TGCGCCAGCAGCTCGCACCGACTTAGCGGACTAGCCCACGAGCAGTACTTC.